The entry that follows covers one T cell receptor (beta chain) sequence. As yet, its antigen is unknown. The same CDR3 can be traced to other DNA sequences in this sample. The data were produced by immunoSEQ multiplex PCR, yet TCRdb's version contains in-frame clones alone and is incomplete. The sample lists some 170,000 clones; around 92% were seen once. CDR1 is LNHDA and CDR2 is SQIVND in the germline V gene (reference sequence). The CDR3 consists of 12 residues. The V end was cut by 1 base, the J end by 7 bases, with 5 bases between. These data are taken from a study of T cell responses to AZD1222 COVID-19 vaccine. The study's findings and limits: Regions left unmutated in variants are reportedly the target of nearly half of spike-specific TCRs. Clonal diversity was possibly underestimated, and the donors were mostly white British, with more females.

This specimen was peripheral blood, taken 28 days after the second AZD1222 dose. The sequence derives from an adult who received the AZD1222 COVID-19 vaccine. The chain has TRBV19 and TRBJ2-1, with D possibly matching TRBD2 (5 bases). The CDR3 nucleotides are TGTGCCAGTAGTATAGGCGGGAATGAGCAGTTCTTC. Translation: CASSIGGNEQFF.